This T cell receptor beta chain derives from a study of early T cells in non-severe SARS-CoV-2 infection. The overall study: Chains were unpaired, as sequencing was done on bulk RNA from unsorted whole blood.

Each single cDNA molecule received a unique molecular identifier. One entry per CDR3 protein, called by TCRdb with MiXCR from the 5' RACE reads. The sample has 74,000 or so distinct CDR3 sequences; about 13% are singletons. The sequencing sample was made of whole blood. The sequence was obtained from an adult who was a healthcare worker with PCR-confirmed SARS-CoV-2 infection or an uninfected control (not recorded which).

CDR3 region: CASRPPAVSSYNEQFF. As DNA, the CDR3 is TGTGCCAGCCGGCCCCCAGCGGTGAGCTCCTACAATGAGCAGTTCTTC. The chain combines TRBV6-2 or TRBV6-3 with TRBJ2-1; the D gene is possibly TRBD2 (5 bases). CDR1 and CDR2 (germline): MNHEY, SVGEGT. V lost 8 bases, J lost 0 bases, and 17 bases lay in between. The CDR3 loop spans 16 amino acids.